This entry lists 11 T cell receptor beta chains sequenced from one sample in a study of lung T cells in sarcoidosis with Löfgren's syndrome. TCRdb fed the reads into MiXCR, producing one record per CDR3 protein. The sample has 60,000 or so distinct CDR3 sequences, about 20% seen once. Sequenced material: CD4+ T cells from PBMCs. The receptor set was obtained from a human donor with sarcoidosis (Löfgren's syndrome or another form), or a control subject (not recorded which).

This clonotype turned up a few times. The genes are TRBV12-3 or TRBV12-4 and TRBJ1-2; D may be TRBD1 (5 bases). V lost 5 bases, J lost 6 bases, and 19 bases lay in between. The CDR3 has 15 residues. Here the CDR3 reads CASSPHPGGVNGYTF. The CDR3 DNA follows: TGTGCCAGCAGTCCCCACCCTGGGGGGGTGAATGGCTACACCTTC.

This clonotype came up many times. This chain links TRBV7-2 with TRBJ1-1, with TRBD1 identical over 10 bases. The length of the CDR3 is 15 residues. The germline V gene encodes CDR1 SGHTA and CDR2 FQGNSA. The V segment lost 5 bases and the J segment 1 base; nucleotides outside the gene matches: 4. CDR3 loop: CASSPRQGANTEAFF. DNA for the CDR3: TGTGCCAGCAGCCCCAGACAGGGGGCGAACACTGAAGCTTTCTTT.

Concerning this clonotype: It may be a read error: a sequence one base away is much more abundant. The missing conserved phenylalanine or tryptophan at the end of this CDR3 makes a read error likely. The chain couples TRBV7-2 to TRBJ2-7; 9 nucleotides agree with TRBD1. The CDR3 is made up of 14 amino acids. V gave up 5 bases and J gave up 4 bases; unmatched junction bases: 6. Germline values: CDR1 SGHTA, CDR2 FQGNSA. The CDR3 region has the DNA TGTGCCAGCAGCCTTGGACAGGGGCGTTACGAGCAGTACCTC. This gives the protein CASSLGQGRYEQYL.

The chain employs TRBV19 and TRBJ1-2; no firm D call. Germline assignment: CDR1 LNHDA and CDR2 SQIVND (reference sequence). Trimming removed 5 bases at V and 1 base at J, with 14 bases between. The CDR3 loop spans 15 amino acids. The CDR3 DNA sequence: TGTGCCAGTAGTGTAAACAGTGGCGGTAACTATGGCTACACCTTC. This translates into CASSVNSGGNYGYTF.

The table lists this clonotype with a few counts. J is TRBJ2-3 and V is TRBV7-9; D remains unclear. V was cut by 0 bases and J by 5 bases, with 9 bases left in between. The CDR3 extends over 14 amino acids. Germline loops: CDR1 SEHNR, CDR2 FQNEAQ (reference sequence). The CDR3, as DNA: TGTGCCAGCAGCTTAGCGCCTTACTTAGATACGCAGTATTTT. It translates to CASSLAPYLDTQYF.

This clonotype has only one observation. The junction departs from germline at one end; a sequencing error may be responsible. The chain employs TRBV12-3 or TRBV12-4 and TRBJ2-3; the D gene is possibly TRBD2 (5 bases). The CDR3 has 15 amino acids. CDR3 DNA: TGTGCCAGCAGCTGGCCCGGGATAAGGGCAGATACTCAGTATTTT. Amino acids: CASSWPGIRADTQYF.

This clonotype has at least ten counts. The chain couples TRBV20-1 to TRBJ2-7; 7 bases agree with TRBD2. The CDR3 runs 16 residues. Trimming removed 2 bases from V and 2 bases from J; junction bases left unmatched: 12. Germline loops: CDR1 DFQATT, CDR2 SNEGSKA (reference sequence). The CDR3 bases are TGCAGTGCTAGACAGCCAGCGGGGTTTTCCACCTACGAGCAGTACGTC. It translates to CSARQPAGFSTYEQYV.

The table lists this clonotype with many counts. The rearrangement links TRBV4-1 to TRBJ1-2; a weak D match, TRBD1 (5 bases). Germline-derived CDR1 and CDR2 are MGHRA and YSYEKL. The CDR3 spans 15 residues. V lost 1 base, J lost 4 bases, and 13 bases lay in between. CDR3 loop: CASSQARGFGYGYTF. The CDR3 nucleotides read TGCGCCAGCAGCCAAGCGAGGGGCTTTGGCTATGGCTACACCTTC.

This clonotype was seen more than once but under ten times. In DNA form, the CDR3 reads TGCAGCGTTGAAGTGACAGGGGGTGACACTGAAGCTTTCTTT. This codes for CSVEVTGGDTEAFF. The genes are TRBV29-1 and TRBJ1-1; 9 nucleotides match TRBD1. From germline, CDR1 is SQVTM and CDR2 ANQGSEA. The CDR3 length is 14 residues. V trimming: 1 base; J trimming: 3 bases; junction bases outside the gene matches: 3.

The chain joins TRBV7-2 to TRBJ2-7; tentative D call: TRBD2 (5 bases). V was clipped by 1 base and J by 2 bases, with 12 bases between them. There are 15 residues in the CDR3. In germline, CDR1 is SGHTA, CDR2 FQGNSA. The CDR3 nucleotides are TGTGCCAGCAGCTTAGGGCTAGCTAATACCTACGAGCAGTACTTC. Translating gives CASSLGLANTYEQYF.

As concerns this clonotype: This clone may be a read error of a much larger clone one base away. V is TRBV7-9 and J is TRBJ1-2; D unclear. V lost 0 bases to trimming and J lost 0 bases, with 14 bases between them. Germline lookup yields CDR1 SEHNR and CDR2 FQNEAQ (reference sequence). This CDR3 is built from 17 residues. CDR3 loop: CASSLAVGNRANYGYTF. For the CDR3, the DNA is TGTGCCAGCAGCTTAGCGGTAGGAAACAGAGCTAACTATGGCTACACCTTC.